This passage covers 7 T cell receptor beta chains from one sample sequenced in a study of OX40 agonist ivuxolimab in advanced cancers. The repertoire was sequenced with immunoSEQ multiplex PCR; TCRdb's copy has only in-frame clones and lacks some. The top ten hold about 39% of the sample, which has about 14,000 clones, roughly 87% seen once. Source: CD4+ or CD8+ T cells sorted from blood, taken in a trial of the OX40 agonist ivuxolimab. The receptors shown here come from an adult with an advanced solid tumor such as melanoma, head and neck, liver or kidney cancer.

This chain links TRBV28 with TRBJ1-5; no clear D gene. The CDR3 sequence is 13 residues long. CDR1 MDHEN and CDR2 SYDVKM come from the germline V gene. Trimming cost V 3 bases and J 5 bases, with 8 bases left between them. CDR3 protein: CASSFGSYQPQHF. In nucleotides, the CDR3 is TGTGCCAGCAGTTTTGGCTCTTATCAGCCCCAGCATTTT.

As regards this clone: A far larger clone is off by one base, so a read error is likely. The chain joins TRBV1 to TRBJ2-7; the D call in the table, TRBD2, was not verified against the DNA. TRBV1 is recorded as a pseudogene. CDR3 length: 15 residues. CDR3 bases: TGCACCAGCAGCCAAGGTATGGGAGGAACTGACGAGCAGTACTTC. Translated: CTSSQGMGGTDEQYF.

The rearrangement uses TRBV6-5 and TRBJ2-7; D is undetermined. V lost 5 bases to trimming and J lost 5 bases, with 16 bases between them. CDR3 length: 14 amino acids. In germline, CDR1 is MNHEY, CDR2 SVGAGI. CDR3 in amino acids: CASSLHNPGNEQYF. The CDR3, as DNA: TGTGCCAGCAGTCTCCATAATCCTGGGAACGAGCAGTACTTC.

This chain connects TRBV28 to TRBJ2-2; 14 bases are a match to TRBD2. Trimming cost V 3 bases and J 4 bases; bases outside gene matches: 7. The CDR3 is made up of 18 amino acids. Looked up from germline, CDR1 is MDHEN and CDR2 is SYDVKM. CDR3 DNA sequence: TGTGCCAGCAGTTTGCCAATGACTAGCGGGGGGGCCACCGGGGAGCTGTTTTTT. As protein: CASSLPMTSGGATGELFF.

The gene calls are TRBV11-1 and TRBJ2-3; TRBD2 agrees at 13 bases. CDR3 size: 19 residues. Germline V gene data show CDR1 as SGHAT and CDR2 as FQDESV (reference sequence). With V trimmed by 4 bases and J by 2 bases, 12 bases remained unmatched. CDR3 sequence: CASSSGLAGARGPTDTQYF. The DNA for the CDR3 is TGTGCCAGCAGCTCCGGACTAGCGGGAGCGAGGGGGCCCACAGATACGCAGTATTTT.

The chain combines TRBV10-1 with TRBJ2-1; 11 bases match TRBD2. This CDR3 contains 16 residues. Per germline, CDR1 WNHNN and CDR2 SYGVQD (reference sequence). Unmatched junction bases numbered 7, after V lost 3 bases and J lost 6 bases. CDR3 in amino acids: CASSEMELAGANEQFF. The CDR3 DNA sequence: TGCGCCAGCAGTGAAATGGAACTAGCGGGAGCCAATGAGCAGTTCTTC.

The V gene is TRBV4-2, the J gene TRBJ2-7; D unresolved. This CDR3 has 14 amino acids. The V end lost 1 base, the J end lost 2 bases, and 9 bases lay between the germline ends. Germline V gives CDR1 LGHNA, CDR2 YNFKEQ. The CDR3 DNA reads TGTGCCAGCAGCCAAGGGGCCACACCCTACGAGCAGTACTTC. Its translation is CASSQGATPYEQYF.